A single TCR beta chain is shown here with its context. The target antigen is unknown. The data originate from a study of cytomegalovirus exposure and HLA in healthy donors. General study findings and limits: The later analysis indicated that the majority of CMV-associated TCR beta chains appeared HLA-restricted. Association with HLA alleles at 0.05 false discovery rate was found for 16,951 TCR beta sequences in a later analysis.

PCR employed 60 Vbeta and 13 Jbeta primers. Method: immunoSEQ multiplex PCR; TCRdb's copy keeps in-frame clones and lacks some. The sample yields about 83,000 clones, roughly 76% seen once. Sequencing input: PBMCs. The receptor's source is a woman aged 25 to 39 in good health and CMV-seronegative.

CDR3 sequence (DNA): TGTGCCAGCAGCTTAGCCGCGTCAACAGGGGGCGCCGGGGGCTACACCTTC. Protein sequence: CASSLAASTGGAGGYTF. The chain has TRBV7-8 and TRBJ1-2, with 9 nucleotides matching TRBD1. V was clipped by 0 bases and J by 8 bases; unmatched bases: 13. CDR1 is SGHVS, CDR2 FQNEAQ, per germline. CDR3 length equals 17 residues.